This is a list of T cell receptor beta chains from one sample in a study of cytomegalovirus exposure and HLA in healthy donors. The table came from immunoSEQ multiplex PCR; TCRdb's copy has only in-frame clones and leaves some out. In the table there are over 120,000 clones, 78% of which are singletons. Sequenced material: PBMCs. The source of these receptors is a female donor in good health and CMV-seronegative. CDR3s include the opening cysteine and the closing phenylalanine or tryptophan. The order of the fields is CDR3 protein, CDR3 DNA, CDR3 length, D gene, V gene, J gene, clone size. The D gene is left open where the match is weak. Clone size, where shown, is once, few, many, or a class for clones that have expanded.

CDR3 protein: CASSHRGGGSSYEQYF
CDR3 DNA: TGTGCCAGCAGTCACAGAGGCGGGGGGTCCTCCTACGAGCAGTACTTC
CDR3 length: 16
D gene: TRBD2
V gene: TRBV9
J gene: TRBJ2-7
clone size: .

CDR3 protein: CASSPFEGNTEAFF
CDR3 DNA: TGTGCCAGTAGCCCCTTTGAGGGGAACACTGAAGCTTTCTTT
CDR3 length: 14
D gene: .
V gene: TRBV19
J gene: TRBJ1-1
clone size: .

CDR3 protein: CASSMRTGANTIYF
CDR3 DNA: TGTGCCAGTAGTATGAGGACAGGGGCGAACACCATATATTTT
CDR3 length: 14
D gene: TRBD1
V gene: TRBV19
J gene: TRBJ1-3
clone size: .

CDR3 protein: CASSLGTSNEQYF
CDR3 DNA: TGTGCCAGCAGCCTAGGGACTAGCAACGAGCAGTACTTC
CDR3 length: 13
D gene: TRBD2
V gene: TRBV11-2
J gene: TRBJ2-7
clone size: once

CDR3 protein: CASRVSTGTEAFF
CDR3 DNA: TGTGCCAGTAGAGTATCCACGGGGACTGAAGCTTTCTTT
CDR3 length: 13
D gene: .
V gene: TRBV19
J gene: TRBJ1-1
clone size: .

CDR3 protein: CASSHPTGPYSYEQYF
CDR3 DNA: TGTGCCAGCAGCCACCCGACAGGGCCCTATTCCTACGAGCAGTACTTC
CDR3 length: 16
D gene: TRBD1
V gene: TRBV14
J gene: TRBJ2-7
clone size: .

CDR3 protein: CASREGQGEFNEKLFF
CDR3 DNA: TGTGCCAGCAGGGAAGGGCAGGGGGAATTTAATGAAAAACTGTTTTTT
CDR3 length: 16
D gene: TRBD1
V gene: TRBV2
J gene: TRBJ1-4
clone size: .

CDR3 protein: CASTLGLTGTTDTQYF
CDR3 DNA: TGCGCCAGCACCCTCGGACTAACGGGAACCACAGATACGCAGTATTTT
CDR3 length: 16
D gene: .
V gene: TRBV5-1
J gene: TRBJ2-3
clone size: .

CDR3 protein: CASSLEGGEQFF
CDR3 DNA: TGTGCCAGCAGCTTAGAAGGCGGGGAGCAGTTCTTC
CDR3 length: 12
D gene: .
V gene: TRBV7-6
J gene: TRBJ2-1
clone size: once

CDR3 protein: CASSQEWALNSPLHF
CDR3 DNA: TGCGCCAGCAGCCAAGAATGGGCCCTTAATTCACCCCTCCACTTT
CDR3 length: 15
D gene: .
V gene: TRBV4-3
J gene: TRBJ1-6
clone size: .

CDR3 protein: CASSSIFGGELFF
CDR3 DNA: TGCGCCAGCAGCTCCATTTTCGGCGGGGAGCTGTTTTTT
CDR3 length: 13
D gene: .
V gene: TRBV5-1
J gene: TRBJ2-2
clone size: .

CDR3 protein: CASSLDKNYGYTF
CDR3 DNA: TGTGCCAGCAGCCTGGACAAAAACTATGGCTACACCTTC
CDR3 length: 13
D gene: .
V gene: TRBV6-6
J gene: TRBJ1-2
clone size: once

CDR3 protein: CASSPLGQPQHF
CDR3 DNA: TGTGCCAGCAGTCCTTTGGGCCAGCCCCAGCATTTT
CDR3 length: 12
D gene: .
V gene: TRBV28
J gene: TRBJ1-5
clone size: .

CDR3 protein: CASSSRTGFEKLFF
CDR3 DNA: TGTGCCAGTAGTAGCCGGACAGGGTTTGAAAAACTGTTTTTT
CDR3 length: 14
D gene: TRBD1
V gene: TRBV19
J gene: TRBJ1-4
clone size: .

CDR3 protein: CASSAAQGMNTQYF
CDR3 DNA: TGTGCCAGCAGTGCAGCCCAGGGAATGAATACGCAGTATTTT
CDR3 length: 14
D gene: .
V gene: TRBV6-1
J gene: TRBJ2-3
clone size: .

CDR3 protein: CASSQGRNREGYTF
CDR3 DNA: TGCGCCAGCAGCCAGGGCCGGAACCGGGAGGGCTACACCTTC
CDR3 length: 14
D gene: .
V gene: TRBV5-1
J gene: TRBJ1-2
clone size: .

CDR3 protein: CASRDTNTGELFF
CDR3 DNA: TGTGCCAGCAGAGACACAAACACCGGGGAGCTGTTTTTT
CDR3 length: 13
D gene: .
V gene: TRBV28
J gene: TRBJ2-2
clone size: .

CDR3 protein: CASSARTSGYNEQFF
CDR3 DNA: TGTGCCAGCAGTGCCCGGACTAGCGGATACAATGAGCAGTTCTTC
CDR3 length: 15
D gene: TRBD2
V gene: TRBV25-1
J gene: TRBJ2-1
clone size: .

CDR3 protein: CASSDPDRFNEKLFF
CDR3 DNA: TGTGCCAGCAGTGATCCCGACAGGTTTAATGAAAAACTGTTTTTT
CDR3 length: 15
D gene: .
V gene: TRBV25-1
J gene: TRBJ1-4
clone size: many

CDR3 protein: CASSSGITSSYNSPLHF
CDR3 DNA: TGCGCCAGCAGCTCCGGGATAACAAGCTCCTATAATTCACCCCTCCACTTT
CDR3 length: 17
D gene: .
V gene: TRBV5-1
J gene: TRBJ1-6
clone size: .

CDR3 protein: CATTRGSGNTIYF
CDR3 DNA: TGTGCCACCACCCGGGGCTCTGGAAACACCATATATTTT
CDR3 length: 13
D gene: .
V gene: TRBV28
J gene: TRBJ1-3
clone size: .

CDR3 protein: CASSLGTRDGYTF
CDR3 DNA: TGTGCCAGCAGCCTTGGGACAAGGGATGGCTACACCTTC
CDR3 length: 13
D gene: .
V gene: TRBV7-9
J gene: TRBJ1-2
clone size: .

CDR3 protein: CASSQDPPAGAYNEQFF
CDR3 DNA: TGCGCCAGCAGCCAAGATCCCCCAGCGGGGGCCTACAATGAGCAGTTCTTC
CDR3 length: 17
D gene: TRBD2
V gene: TRBV4-1
J gene: TRBJ2-1
clone size: .

CDR3 protein: CASSHRGRHTEAFF
CDR3 DNA: TGTGCCAGCAGTCATCGCGGGAGACACACTGAAGCTTTCTTT
CDR3 length: 14
D gene: .
V gene: TRBV28
J gene: TRBJ1-1
clone size: few

CDR3 protein: CASSKMDSSYNEQFF
CDR3 DNA: TGTGCCAGCAGCAAAATGGACAGCTCCTACAATGAGCAGTTCTTC
CDR3 length: 15
D gene: .
V gene: TRBV28
J gene: TRBJ2-1
clone size: once

CDR3 protein: CASRRGGTNEKLFF
CDR3 DNA: TGTGCCAGCAGAAGAGGGGGCACTAATGAAAAACTGTTTTTT
CDR3 length: 14
D gene: TRBD1
V gene: TRBV27
J gene: TRBJ1-4
clone size: .

CDR3 protein: CASSIGLAGGRHSTDTQYF
CDR3 DNA: TGTGCCAGTAGTATCGGACTAGCGGGAGGGCGTCATAGCACAGATACGCAGTATTTT
CDR3 length: 19
D gene: TRBD2
V gene: TRBV19
J gene: TRBJ2-3
clone size: .

CDR3 protein: CASSLGGRAGETQYF
CDR3 DNA: TGTGCCAGCAGCTTAGGGGGGAGGGCCGGGGAGACCCAGTACTTC
CDR3 length: 15
D gene: TRBD2
V gene: TRBV11-2
J gene: TRBJ2-5
clone size: once

CDR3 protein: CASSLPWRANTEAFF
CDR3 DNA: TGTGCCAGCAGTCTCCCCTGGAGGGCGAACACTGAAGCTTTCTTT
CDR3 length: 15
D gene: .
V gene: TRBV28
J gene: TRBJ1-1
clone size: .

CDR3 protein: CASSSAEVETQYF
CDR3 DNA: TGCGCCAGCAGCTCCGCCGAGGTCGAGACCCAGTACTTC
CDR3 length: 13
D gene: .
V gene: TRBV5-1
J gene: TRBJ2-5
clone size: .

CDR3 protein: CASSRSPLDQPQHF
CDR3 DNA: TGTGCCAGCAGCCGGAGCCCTCTGGATCAGCCCCAGCATTTT
CDR3 length: 14
D gene: .
V gene: TRBV5-4
J gene: TRBJ1-5
clone size: many

CDR3 protein: CASSRKTSGAFSSYEQYF
CDR3 DNA: TGTGCCAGCTCTCGAAAGACTAGCGGGGCTTTTAGCTCCTACGAGCAGTACTTC
CDR3 length: 18
D gene: TRBD2
V gene: TRBV18
J gene: TRBJ2-7
clone size: once

CDR3 protein: CASSISGTGIWSGPYEQYF
CDR3 DNA: TGTGCCAGTAGTATTTCCGGGACAGGTATTTGGTCCGGACCCTACGAGCAGTACTTC
CDR3 length: 19
D gene: TRBD1
V gene: TRBV19
J gene: TRBJ2-7
clone size: .

CDR3 protein: CASSQVNRDDEQYF
CDR3 DNA: TGCGCCAGCAGCCAAGTTAACAGGGACGACGAGCAGTACTTC
CDR3 length: 14
D gene: .
V gene: TRBV4-3
J gene: TRBJ2-7
clone size: .

CDR3 protein: CASSLGRGRYAEAFF
CDR3 DNA: TGTGCCAGCAGCTTGGGTCGGGGTAGGTACGCTGAAGCTTTCTTT
CDR3 length: 15
D gene: .
V gene: TRBV5-5
J gene: TRBJ1-1
clone size: few

CDR3 protein: CASSLETAYEQYF
CDR3 DNA: TGTGCCAGCAGCTTAGAGACAGCCTACGAGCAGTACTTC
CDR3 length: 13
D gene: .
V gene: TRBV7-9
J gene: TRBJ2-7
clone size: .

CDR3 protein: CASSIQRTGDGYTF
CDR3 DNA: TGTGCCAGTAGTATCCAAAGGACAGGGGACGGCTACACCTTC
CDR3 length: 14
D gene: TRBD1
V gene: TRBV19
J gene: TRBJ1-2
clone size: .

CDR3 protein: CAWTVGDTQYF
CDR3 DNA: TGTGCCTGGACGGTCGGGGATACGCAGTATTTT
CDR3 length: 11
D gene: .
V gene: TRBV30
J gene: TRBJ2-3
clone size: .

CDR3 protein: CATSPPRGDTQYF
CDR3 DNA: TGTGCCACCAGCCCCCCCAGGGGAGATACGCAGTATTTT
CDR3 length: 13
D gene: .
V gene: TRBV15
J gene: TRBJ2-3
clone size: once

CDR3 protein: CASSQDYRGPLNTEAFF
CDR3 DNA: TGCGCCAGCAGCCAAGATTATAGGGGGCCCTTGAACACTGAAGCTTTCTTT
CDR3 length: 17
D gene: TRBD1
V gene: TRBV4-1
J gene: TRBJ1-1
clone size: .

CDR3 protein: CASSLARDSREAFF
CDR3 DNA: TGTGCCAGCAGCTTAGCCCGGGACAGCCGTGAAGCTTTCTTT
CDR3 length: 14
D gene: TRBD1
V gene: TRBV7-2
J gene: TRBJ1-1
clone size: few

CDR3 protein: CASSLNGEISYEQYF
CDR3 DNA: TGCGCCAGCAGCTTGAACGGGGAGATCTCCTACGAGCAGTACTTC
CDR3 length: 15
D gene: .
V gene: TRBV5-1
J gene: TRBJ2-7
clone size: .

CDR3 protein: CASSVLAGARTDTQYF
CDR3 DNA: TGTGCCAGCAGTGTACTAGCGGGGGCCCGCACAGATACGCAGTATTTT
CDR3 length: 16
D gene: TRBD2
V gene: TRBV27
J gene: TRBJ2-3
clone size: .

CDR3 protein: CASSLGWRSPLHF
CDR3 DNA: TGTGCCAGCAGCTTGGGTTGGAGATCACCCCTCCACTTT
CDR3 length: 13
D gene: .
V gene: TRBV5-6
J gene: TRBJ1-6
clone size: .

CDR3 protein: CASSQSGQFFNEQFF
CDR3 DNA: TGTGCCAGCAGCCAAAGCGGGCAGTTTTTTAATGAGCAGTTCTTC
CDR3 length: 15
D gene: .
V gene: TRBV9
J gene: TRBJ2-1
clone size: .

CDR3 protein: CASSFPVEKLFF
CDR3 DNA: TGTGCCAGCAGTTTCCCCGTCGAAAAACTGTTTTTT
CDR3 length: 12
D gene: .
V gene: TRBV28
J gene: TRBJ1-4
clone size: few

CDR3 protein: CASSFRFRGYEQYF
CDR3 DNA: TGTGCCAGCAGTTTTAGATTCCGGGGTTACGAGCAGTACTTC
CDR3 length: 14
D gene: .
V gene: TRBV28
J gene: TRBJ2-7
clone size: .

CDR3 protein: CASSESPTGIRKYF
CDR3 DNA: TGTGCCAGCAGTGAATCCCCAACAGGGATTCGAAAGTACTTC
CDR3 length: 14
D gene: .
V gene: TRBV2
J gene: TRBJ2-5
clone size: once

CDR3 protein: CAWTDKVDQAFF
CDR3 DNA: TGTGCCTGGACTGACAAAGTTGACCAAGCTTTCTTT
CDR3 length: 12
D gene: .
V gene: TRBV30
J gene: TRBJ1-1
clone size: .

CDR3 protein: CASSLETGWETQYF
CDR3 DNA: TGCGCCAGCAGCCTTGAGACAGGGTGGGAGACCCAGTACTTC
CDR3 length: 14
D gene: TRBD1
V gene: TRBV4-1
J gene: TRBJ2-5
clone size: .

CDR3 protein: CASGDRDNQPQHF
CDR3 DNA: TGTGCCAGCGGGGACAGGGACAATCAGCCCCAGCATTTT
CDR3 length: 13
D gene: TRBD1
V gene: TRBV19
J gene: TRBJ1-5
clone size: .

CDR3 protein: CASSPDRYNTGELFF
CDR3 DNA: TGTGCCAGCAGTCCTGACAGGTACAACACCGGGGAGCTGTTTTTT
CDR3 length: 15
D gene: .
V gene: TRBV28
J gene: TRBJ2-2
clone size: .

CDR3 protein: CSGGLAGSGSYNEQFF
CDR3 DNA: TGCAGCGGGGGACTAGCGGGATCGGGCTCCTACAATGAGCAGTTCTTC
CDR3 length: 16
D gene: TRBD2
V gene: TRBV29-1
J gene: TRBJ2-1
clone size: .

CDR3 protein: CASSLVRGNPNEQFF
CDR3 DNA: TGCGCCAGCAGCTTGGTCCGGGGAAATCCGAATGAGCAGTTCTTC
CDR3 length: 15
D gene: .
V gene: TRBV5-1
J gene: TRBJ2-1
clone size: once

CDR3 protein: CAIRGGNTIYF
CDR3 DNA: TGTGCCATCCGGGGAGGAAACACCATATATTTT
CDR3 length: 11
D gene: .
V gene: TRBV10-3
J gene: TRBJ1-3
clone size: once